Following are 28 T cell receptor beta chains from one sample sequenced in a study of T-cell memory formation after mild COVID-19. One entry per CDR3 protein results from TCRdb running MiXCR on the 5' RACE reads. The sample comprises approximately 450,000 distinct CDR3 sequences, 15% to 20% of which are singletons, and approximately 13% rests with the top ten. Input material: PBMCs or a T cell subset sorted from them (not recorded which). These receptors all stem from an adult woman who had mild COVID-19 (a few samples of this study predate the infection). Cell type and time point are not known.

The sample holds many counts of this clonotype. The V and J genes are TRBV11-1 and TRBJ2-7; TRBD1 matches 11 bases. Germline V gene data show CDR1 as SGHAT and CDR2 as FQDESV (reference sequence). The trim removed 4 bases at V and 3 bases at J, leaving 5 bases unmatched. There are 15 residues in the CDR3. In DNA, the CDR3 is TGTGCCAGCAGCTATTCCGGGACAGGGGGCTACGAGCAGTACTTC. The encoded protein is CASSYSGTGGYEQYF.

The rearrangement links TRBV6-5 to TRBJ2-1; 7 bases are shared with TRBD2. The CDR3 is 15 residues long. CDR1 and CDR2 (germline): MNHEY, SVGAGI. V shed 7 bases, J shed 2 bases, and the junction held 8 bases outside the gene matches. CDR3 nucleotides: TGTGCCAGCACGTCGGCCGGGACTACCTACAATGAGCAGTTCTTC. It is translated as CASTSAGTTYNEQFF.

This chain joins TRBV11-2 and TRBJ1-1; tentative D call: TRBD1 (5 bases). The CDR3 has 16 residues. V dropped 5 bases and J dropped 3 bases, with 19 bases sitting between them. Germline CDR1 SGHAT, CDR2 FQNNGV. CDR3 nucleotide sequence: TGTGCCAGCAGCGCGCCGCCTGGGACGGGAGACACTGAAGCTTTCTTT. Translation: CASSAPPGTGDTEAFF.

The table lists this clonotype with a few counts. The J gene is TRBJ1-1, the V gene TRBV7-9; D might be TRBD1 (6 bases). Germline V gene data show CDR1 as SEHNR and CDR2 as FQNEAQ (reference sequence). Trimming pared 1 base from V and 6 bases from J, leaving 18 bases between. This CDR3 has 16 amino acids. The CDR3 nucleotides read TGTGCCAGCAGCTTAGGGCGGGGGGCAAGCGCCTCTGAAGCTTTCTTT. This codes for CASSLGRGASASEAFF.

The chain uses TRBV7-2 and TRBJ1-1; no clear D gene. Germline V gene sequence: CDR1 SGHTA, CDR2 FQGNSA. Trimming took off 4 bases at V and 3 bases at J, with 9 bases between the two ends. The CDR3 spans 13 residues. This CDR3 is CASSSHLDTEAFF. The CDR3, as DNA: TGTGCCAGCAGCTCCCACTTAGACACTGAAGCTTTCTTT.

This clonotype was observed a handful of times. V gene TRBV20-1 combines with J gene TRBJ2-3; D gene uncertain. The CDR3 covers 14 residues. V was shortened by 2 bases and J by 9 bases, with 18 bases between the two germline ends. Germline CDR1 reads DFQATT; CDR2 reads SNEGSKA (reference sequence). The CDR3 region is CSARSPVGIATQYF. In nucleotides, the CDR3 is TGCAGTGCTAGATCCCCCGTTGGCATAGCCACGCAGTATTTT.

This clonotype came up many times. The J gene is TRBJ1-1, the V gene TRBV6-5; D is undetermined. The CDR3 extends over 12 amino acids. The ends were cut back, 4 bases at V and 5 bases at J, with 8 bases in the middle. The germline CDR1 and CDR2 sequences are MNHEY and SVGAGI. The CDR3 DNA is TGTGCCAGCAGTTCTGGAGGTACTGAAGCTTTCTTT. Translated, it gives CASSSGGTEAFF.

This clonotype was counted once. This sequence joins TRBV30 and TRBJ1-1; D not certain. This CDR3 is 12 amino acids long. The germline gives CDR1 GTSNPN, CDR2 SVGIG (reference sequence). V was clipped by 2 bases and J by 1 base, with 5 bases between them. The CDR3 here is CAWSSWNTEAFF. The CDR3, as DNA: TGTGCCTGGAGTTCCTGGAACACTGAAGCTTTCTTT.

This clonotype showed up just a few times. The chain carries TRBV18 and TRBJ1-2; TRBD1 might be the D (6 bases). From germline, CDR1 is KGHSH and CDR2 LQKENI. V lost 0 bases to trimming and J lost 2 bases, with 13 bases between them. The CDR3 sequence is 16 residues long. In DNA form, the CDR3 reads TGTGCCAGCTCACCACCTGGTCAGGGGCCGAACTATGGCTACACCTTC. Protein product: CASSPPGQGPNYGYTF. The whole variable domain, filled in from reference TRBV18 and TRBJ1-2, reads NAGVMQNPRHLVRRRGQEARLRCSPMKGHSHVYWYRQLPEEGLKFMVYLQKENIIDESGMPKERFSAEFPKEGPSILRIQQVVRGDSAAYFCASSPPGQGPNYGYTFGSGTRLTVV.

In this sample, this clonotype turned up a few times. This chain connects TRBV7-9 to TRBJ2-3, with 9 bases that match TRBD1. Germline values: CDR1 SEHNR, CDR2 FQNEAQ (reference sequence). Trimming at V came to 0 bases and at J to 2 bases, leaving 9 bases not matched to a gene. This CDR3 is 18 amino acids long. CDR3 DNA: TGTGCCAGCAGCTTAGCCCCGGGACAGGGACCTAACACAGATACGCAGTATTTT. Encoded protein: CASSLAPGQGPNTDTQYF.

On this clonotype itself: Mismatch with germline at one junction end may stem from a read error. The CDR3 loop reads CDSSLDRPEQYF. The CDR3 DNA reads TGTGACAGCTCACTCGACAGGCCCGAGCAGTACTTC. The chain couples TRBV18 to TRBJ2-7; D is possibly TRBD1 (6 bases). The germline CDR1 and CDR2 sequences are KGHSH and LQKENI. This CDR3 contains 12 residues.

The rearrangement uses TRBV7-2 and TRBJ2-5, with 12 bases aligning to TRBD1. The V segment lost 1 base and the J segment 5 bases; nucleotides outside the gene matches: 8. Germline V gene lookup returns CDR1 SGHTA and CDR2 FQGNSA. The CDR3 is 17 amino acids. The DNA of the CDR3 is TGTGCCAGCAGCTTAGGCGGGACAGGGGGCGCCTGGGAGACCCAGTACTTC. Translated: CASSLGGTGGAWETQYF. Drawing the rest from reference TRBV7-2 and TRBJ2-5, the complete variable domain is GAGVSQSPSNKVTEKGKDVELRCDPISGHTALYWYRQSLGQGLEFLIYFQGNSAPDKSGLPSDRFSAERTGGSVSTLTIQRTQQEDSAVYLCASSLGGTGGAWETQYFGPGTRLLVL.

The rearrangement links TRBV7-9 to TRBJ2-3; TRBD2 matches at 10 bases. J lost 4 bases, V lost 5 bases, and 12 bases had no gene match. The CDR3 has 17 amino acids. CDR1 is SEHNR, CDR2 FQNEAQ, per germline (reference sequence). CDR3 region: CASSDRTSGGWADTQYF. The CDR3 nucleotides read TGTGCCAGCAGCGACCGGACTAGCGGAGGTTGGGCAGATACGCAGTATTTT.

CDR3 nucleotides: TGTGCCAGCAGCTTCCCCTCGGGTAACTATGGCTACACCTTC. Encoded protein: CASSFPSGNYGYTF. This chain joins TRBV7-9 and TRBJ1-2; D ambiguous. CDR1 and CDR2 from the germline V gene are SEHNR and FQNEAQ (reference sequence). V was trimmed by 3 bases and J by 1 base, leaving 9 bases between them. This CDR3 spans 14 amino acids.

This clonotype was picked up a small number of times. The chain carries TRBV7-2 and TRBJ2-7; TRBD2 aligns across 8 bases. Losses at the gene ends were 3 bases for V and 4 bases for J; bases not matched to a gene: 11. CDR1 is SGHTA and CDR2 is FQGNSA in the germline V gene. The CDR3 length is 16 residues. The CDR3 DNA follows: TGTGCCAGCAGCTTCGTGGCCGGGACTAGAGAGTACGAGCAGTACTTC. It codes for CASSFVAGTREYEQYF.

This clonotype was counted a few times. CDR3 in amino acids: CASSRTDYPNNEQFF. In DNA form, the CDR3 reads TGCGCCAGCAGCCGAACGGACTACCCAAACAATGAGCAGTTCTTC. This chain links TRBV4-3 with TRBJ2-1; possible D gene TRBD2, 6 bases. The CDR3 loop spans 15 amino acids. From germline, CDR1 is LGHNA and CDR2 YSLEER. Deletions cut 4 bases from V and 5 bases from J, with 15 bases between.

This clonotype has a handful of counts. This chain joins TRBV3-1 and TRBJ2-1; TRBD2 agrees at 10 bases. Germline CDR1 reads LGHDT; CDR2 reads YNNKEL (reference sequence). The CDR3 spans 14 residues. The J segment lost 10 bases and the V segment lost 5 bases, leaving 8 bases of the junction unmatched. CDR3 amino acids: CASSTLAGAGEQFF. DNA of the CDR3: TGTGCCAGCAGCACTCTAGCGGGAGCGGGCGAGCAGTTCTTC.

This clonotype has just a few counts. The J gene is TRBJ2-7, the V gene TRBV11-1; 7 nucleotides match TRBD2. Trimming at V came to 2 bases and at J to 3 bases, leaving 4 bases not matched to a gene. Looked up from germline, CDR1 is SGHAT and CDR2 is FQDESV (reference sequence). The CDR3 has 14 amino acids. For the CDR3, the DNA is TGTGCCAGCAGCTTAACTAGCGAGAACTACGAGCAGTACTTC. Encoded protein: CASSLTSENYEQYF.

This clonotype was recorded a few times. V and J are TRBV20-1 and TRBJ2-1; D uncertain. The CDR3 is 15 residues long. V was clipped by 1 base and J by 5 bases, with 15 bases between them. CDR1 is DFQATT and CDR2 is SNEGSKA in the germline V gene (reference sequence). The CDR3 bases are TGCAGTGCTAGAGCCCCTGTTACCCTGAACAATGAGCAGTTCTTC. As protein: CSARAPVTLNNEQFF.

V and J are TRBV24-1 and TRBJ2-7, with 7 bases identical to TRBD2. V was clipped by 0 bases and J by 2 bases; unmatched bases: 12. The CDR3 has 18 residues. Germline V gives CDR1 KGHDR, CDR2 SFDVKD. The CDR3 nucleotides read TGTGCCACCAGTGATTTGGTGGTCGGGGGGATATCCACCTACGAGCAGTACTTC. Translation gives CATSDLVVGGISTYEQYF.

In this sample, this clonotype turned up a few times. The CDR3 coding sequence is TGTGCCAGCCGGCGGCAGGAGCAAGAGACCCAGTACTTC. Translating gives CASRRQEQETQYF. J is TRBJ2-5 and V is TRBV6-6; D gene ambiguous. Trimming took 8 bases from V and 2 from J, leaving 12 bases between them. This CDR3 comprises 13 residues. Germline V gene data show CDR1 as MNHNY and CDR2 as SVGAGI (reference sequence).

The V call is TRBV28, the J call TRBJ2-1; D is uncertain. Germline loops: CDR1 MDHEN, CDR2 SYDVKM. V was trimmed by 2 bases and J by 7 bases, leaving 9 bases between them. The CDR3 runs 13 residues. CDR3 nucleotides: TGTGCCAGCAGTTTAACTTACGGGAATGAGCAGTTCTTC. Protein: CASSLTYGNEQFF.

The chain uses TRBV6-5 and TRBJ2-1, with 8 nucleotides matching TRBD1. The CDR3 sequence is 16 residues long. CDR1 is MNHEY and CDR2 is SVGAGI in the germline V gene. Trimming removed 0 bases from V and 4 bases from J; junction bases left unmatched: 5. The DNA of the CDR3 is TGTGCCAGCAGTTACTCGTGGGACAGGCCATACAATGAGCAGTTCTTC. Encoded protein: CASSYSWDRPYNEQFF.

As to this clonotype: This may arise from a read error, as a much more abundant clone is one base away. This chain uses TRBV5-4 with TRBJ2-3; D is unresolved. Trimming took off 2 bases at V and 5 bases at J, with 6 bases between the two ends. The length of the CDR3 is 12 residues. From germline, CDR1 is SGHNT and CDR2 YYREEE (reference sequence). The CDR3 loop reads CASSLIEDTQYF. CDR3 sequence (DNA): TGTGCCAGCAGCTTAATCGAAGATACGCAGTATTTT. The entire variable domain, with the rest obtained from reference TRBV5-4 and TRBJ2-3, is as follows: ETGVTQSPTHLIKTRGQQVTLRCSSQSGHNTVSWYQQALGQGPQFIFQYYREEENGRGNFPPRFSGLQFPNYSSELNVNALELDDSALYLCASSLIEDTQYFGPGTRLTVL.

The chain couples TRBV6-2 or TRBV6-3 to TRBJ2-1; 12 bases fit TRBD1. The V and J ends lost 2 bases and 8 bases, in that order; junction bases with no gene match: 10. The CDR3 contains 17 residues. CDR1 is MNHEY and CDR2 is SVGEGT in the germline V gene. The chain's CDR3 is CASSYAGPGQGAYEQFF. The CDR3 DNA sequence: TGTGCCAGCAGTTACGCCGGCCCGGGACAGGGGGCGTATGAGCAGTTCTTC.

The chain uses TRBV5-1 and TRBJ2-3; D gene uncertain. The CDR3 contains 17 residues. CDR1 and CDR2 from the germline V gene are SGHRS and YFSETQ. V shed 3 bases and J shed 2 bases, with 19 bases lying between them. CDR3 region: CASSWGTTTPNTDTQYF. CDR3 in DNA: TGCGCCAGCAGCTGGGGAACGACAACCCCGAACACAGATACGCAGTATTTT.

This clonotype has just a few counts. The CDR3 here is CATSDPRDRGYEQYF. In nucleotides, the CDR3 is TGTGCCACCAGTGATCCCCGGGACAGGGGCTACGAGCAGTACTTC. The gene calls are TRBV24-1 and TRBJ2-7; 10 bases are shared with TRBD1. The CDR3 is made up of 15 amino acids. Germline CDR1 is KGHDR and CDR2 is SFDVKD. The trim removed 3 bases at V and 3 bases at J, leaving 4 bases unmatched.

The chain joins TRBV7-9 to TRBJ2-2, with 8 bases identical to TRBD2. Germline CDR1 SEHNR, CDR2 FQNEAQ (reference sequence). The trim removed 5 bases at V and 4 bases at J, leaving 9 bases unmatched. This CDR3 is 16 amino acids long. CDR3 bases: TGTGCCAGCAGCCCGGGGGGGGGCCCCATCACCGGGGAGCTGTTTTTT. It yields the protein CASSPGGGPITGELFF. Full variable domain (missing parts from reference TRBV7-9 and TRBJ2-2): DTGVSQNPRHKITKRGQNVTFRCDPISEHNRLYWYRQTLGQGPEFLTYFQNEAQLEKSRLLSDRFSAERPKGSFSTLEIQRTEQGDSAMYLCASSPGGGPITGELFFGEGSRLTVL.